This TCR beta chain was captured in a study of blood T cell repertoires in COVID-19. Study at large: Whether acute or convalescent, the COVID-19 samples came from the United States, Italy and Spain. PBMCs, B-cell-depleted T cells, or T cells were the source of the cDNA or gDNA that made up the material.

Original processing methods: Amplification of reference gene primers provided the estimated nucleated cell counts. Sequenced by immunoSEQ multiplex PCR; TCRdb stores in-frame clones only, minus some. V, J and clone size were drawn from that table, and D and trimming were deduced from the DNA. Here the sample spans 120,000 to 150,000 clones, around 84% being singletons. The CDR3 extends over 14 amino acids. The ends lost 6 bases at V and 6 bases at J; junction bases unmatched: 9. The V gene's germline CDR1 is MNHEY and CDR2 SVGAGI. This TCR was sampled from a woman in her 50s in a cohort sampled during active or convalescent COVID-19. J is TRBJ1-1 and V is TRBV6-5, with TRBD1 matching over 8 bases. The source material was peripheral blood. This CDR3 is CASRLQQGGPEAFF. The DNA of the CDR3 is TGTGCCAGCAGATTACAACAGGGGGGCCCTGAAGCTTTCTTT.